This T cell receptor (beta chain) was documented in a study of response to subunit inactivated influenza vaccine. Note on this clonotype: Antigen specificity is unknown.

V was shortened by 4 bases and J by 2 bases, with 11 bases between the two germline ends. This CDR3 spans 14 amino acids. Germline CDR1 is SGHDT and CDR2 is YYEEEE. Study results and limitations: A suggestion made by the authors is that each seasonal influenza vaccination recruits few new T cells.

TCRdb reanalysed the RT-PCR reads using MiXCR and keeps one entry per CDR3 protein. The table records hundreds of thousands of distinct CDR3 sequences, approximately 11% of them present only once. This chain uses TRBV5-6 with TRBJ2-3; D is ambiguous. Specimen: PBMCs from blood, collected roughly 6 weeks after vaccination. The receptor was derived from a man in his fifties or sixties who received an inactivated influenza vaccine. CDR3 in DNA: TGTGCCAGCAGCCCCACCGCGAACACAGATACGCAGTATTTT. This encodes CASSPTANTDTQYF.